These T cell receptor beta chains were read from a single sample in a study of CD8 T cells in ankylosing spondylitis. TCRdb re-derived calls from the 5' RACE reads in MiXCR, one entry per CDR3 protein. This sample has around 450,000 distinct CDR3 sequences, with roughly a quarter found just once. The sample was blood, either unsorted or a sorted T cell fraction (not recorded which). Receptor source: a male donor with ankylosing spondylitis. The conserved cysteine and the conserved F or W are not part of the CDR3 here.

V gene	J gene	CDR3 protein
TRBV30	TRBJ2-1	AWSTYREGQF
TRBV27	TRBJ1-1	ASSFTGTDTEAF
TRBV20-1	TRBJ1-3	SARDLYTIY
TRBV20-1	TRBJ1-2	SARPTGKGYGYT
TRBV10-3	TRBJ1-3	AISPGDGNTIY
TRBV24-1	TRBJ2-5	ATSASDFKETQY
TRBV15	TRBJ2-3	ATSRDQAGTQY
TRBV10-1	TRBJ2-2	ASSFGQATGELF
TRBV29-1	TRBJ1-3	SVGEADSGNTIY
TRBV11-3	TRBJ1-1	ASSLEGGEAF
TRBV20-1	TRBJ2-7	GSLLADGEQY
TRBV24-1	TRBJ2-1	ATSDPSGTYNEQF
TRBV20-1	TRBJ2-5	SAQGAIRQETQY
TRBV11-2	TRBJ2-3	ASSFLGLAGTPPTDTQY
TRBV7-2	TRBJ2-5	ASSFGARETQY
TRBV5-1	TRBJ2-7	ASSLEVGGEQY
TRBV6-2/TRBV6-3	TRBJ2-5	ASKPPGAWAQY
TRBV29-1	TRBJ1-2	SALDSPGYT
TRBV12-3/TRBV12-4	TRBJ2-3	ASSFRLAGGYTQY
TRBV7-2	TRBJ2-1	ASTDPGNEQF
TRBV24-1	TRBJ2-5	ATSDFQETQY
TRBV3-1	TRBJ2-1	ASSPPTSGRASGRQF
TRBV3-1	TRBJ2-5	ASTPPGAGTQY
TRBV27	TRBJ1-5	ASSWTGGNQPQH
TRBV3-1	TRBJ2-5	ASSQDEGETQY
TRBV24-1	TRBJ2-5	ATSDGVRETQY
TRBV7-2	TRBJ1-1	ASSLGDRGAAEAF
TRBV30	TRBJ1-1	AWERTFFGEAF
TRBV20-1	TRBJ2-2	SARVAGQDHTGELF
TRBV29-1	TRBJ2-2	SVAMTSGHTGELF
TRBV3-1	TRBJ2-2	ASSYTGTVNTGELF
TRBV12-3/TRBV12-4	TRBJ2-1	ASSLRQGAGNEQF
TRBV5-1	TRBJ2-7	ASSLDGTPDYEQY
TRBV20-1	TRBJ1-4	SAFGGINEKLF
TRBV20-1	TRBJ2-2	SAITGGVTGELF
TRBV20-1	TRBJ2-2	SARARGNTGELF